This TCR beta chain was captured by sequencing in a study of technical replicates of blood from a few donors (dated by TCRdb to between 2016 and 2019). The germline V gene supplies CDR1 MDHEN and CDR2 SYDVKM. From the cysteine through the phenylalanine, the CDR3 covers 17 amino acids. Here the CDR3 DNA is all that survives: 51 bases in frame from base 1. V is cut back by 5 bases and J by 3 bases, with 12 bases in the junction unmatched. As concerns this clone: The antigen this receptor binds is unknown. Base qualities are not provided; no much larger clone lies one nucleotide away.

Libraries were built with the immunoSEQ multiplex PCR assay. In TCRdb, the immuneACCESS table is reduced to in-frame sequences with V and J assigned. These tables do not hold every clone; where another copy was compared, an unresolved V gene accounts for under half, and the others remain unexplained. This sample is represented by roughly 72,000 clones; approximately 93% of them were singletons. The ten most abundant clones make up about 0.37% of the sample. The clonotype originates from a human donor in good health. The chain uses TRBV28 and TRBJ2-3, and TRBD2 matches 9 of the central bases. The sample taken for sequencing was T cells isolated from PBMCs. For the CDR3, the sequence is CASSPFPIAGVTDTQYF. The nucleotides are TGTGCCAGCAGTCCTTTCCCTATAGCGGGAGTTACAGATACGCAGTATTTT.